The present T cell receptor (beta chain) was sequenced within a study of immune heterogeneity within non-small cell lung tumors. Study-wide findings and caveats: Each patient largely had their own distinct set of high-frequency T-cell receptor beta clonotypes. Tumor sites in a patient shared identical dominant CDR3 beta clonotypes and also carried site-unique high-frequency clones.

This clonotype has a handful of counts. What it recognizes is unknown. The template consisted of bulk tumor genomic DNA, with about 600 ng used per sample. Several spatially distant biopsies were obtained per primary tumor intraoperatively. Those enrolled were patients newly diagnosed with untreated non-small cell lung cancer and undergoing curative surgery. A total of fewer than 18 patients with newly diagnosed non-small cell lung cancer, all of whom were undergoing surgery with curative intent, made up the donors. It was a multiplex PCR that amplified TCR beta CDR3, with 32 V and 13 J primers. TCRdb independently ran MiXCR on the multiplex PCR reads; one entry per CDR3 protein. The table shows roughly 3,200 distinct CDR3 sequences, with about a sixth occurring only once. The V gene end was trimmed by 4 bases and the J gene end by 10 bases; junction bases not matched to a gene: 10. Germline V gene data show CDR1 as MNHEY and CDR2 as SMNVEV (reference sequence). This CDR3 has 15 residues.

Sequencing was carried out using lung tumor tissue. The sequence derives from a man aged 50 to 59 with non-small cell lung cancer. The gene calls are TRBV27 and TRBJ2-7; 13 bases are shared with TRBD2. Here the CDR3 reads CASSSGLAGPLDQYF. The CDR3 bases are TGTGCCAGCAGTTCGGGACTAGCGGGGCCACTAGATCAGTACTTC.